Below, 2 T cell receptor beta chains from the same sample are listed, as sequenced in a study of CD4+ T cells in melanoma. The protocol was immunoSEQ multiplex PCR, while the TCRdb copy is restricted to in-frame clones and leaves out a portion. The table includes about 140,000 clones, around 90% detected once. The source of these receptors is a human donor with melanoma.

The CDR3 nucleotides read TGTGCCAGCAGCCTAGTAGCAGTGGCCAAAAACATTCAGTACTTC. Its translation: CASSLVAVAKNIQYF. The chain employs TRBV7-9 and TRBJ2-4; D is ambiguous. CDR3 size: 15 residues. Germline CDR1 is SEHNR and CDR2 is FQNEAQ (reference sequence). V was pared by 5 bases and J by 1 base, with 12 bases between.

The chain links TRBV15 to TRBJ1-2, with D unresolved. The CDR3 is 13 amino acids. V was pared by 6 bases and J by 8 bases, with 16 bases between. Germline CDR1 and CDR2: LNHNV and YYDKDF (reference sequence). The CDR3 reads CATSSAPRVGYTF. The CDR3 DNA reads as TGTGCCACCAGTTCCGCCCCCCGGGTGGGCTACACCTTC.